This record concerns one T cell receptor beta chain sequence. Its cognate antigen is unknown. This entry comes from a study of cytomegalovirus exposure and HLA in healthy donors. The study's findings and limits: A later analysis reportedly identified an Asian-associated ancestry cluster as carrying fewer N-insertions than the roughly 670-donor mean.

This PCR relied on a set of 60 Vbeta primers and 13 Jbeta primers. Assay used: immunoSEQ multiplex PCR; TCRdb lists only in-frame clones, some missing. The sample table sets out around 140,000 clones. The CDR3 has 15 amino acids. Germline-derived CDR1 and CDR2 are LGHNA and YSLEER. The ends were cut back, 1 base at V and 8 bases at J, with 14 bases in the middle. V gene TRBV4-3 combines with J gene TRBJ2-2, with D unclear. This clonotype originated in a middle-aged woman in good health and CMV-seronegative. The sequenced material came from PBMCs. The CDR3 DNA follows: TGCGCCAGCAGCCAAGTCGTCCAGGTCCGGGGGGAGCTGTTTTTT. Its protein product is CASSQVVQVRGELFF.